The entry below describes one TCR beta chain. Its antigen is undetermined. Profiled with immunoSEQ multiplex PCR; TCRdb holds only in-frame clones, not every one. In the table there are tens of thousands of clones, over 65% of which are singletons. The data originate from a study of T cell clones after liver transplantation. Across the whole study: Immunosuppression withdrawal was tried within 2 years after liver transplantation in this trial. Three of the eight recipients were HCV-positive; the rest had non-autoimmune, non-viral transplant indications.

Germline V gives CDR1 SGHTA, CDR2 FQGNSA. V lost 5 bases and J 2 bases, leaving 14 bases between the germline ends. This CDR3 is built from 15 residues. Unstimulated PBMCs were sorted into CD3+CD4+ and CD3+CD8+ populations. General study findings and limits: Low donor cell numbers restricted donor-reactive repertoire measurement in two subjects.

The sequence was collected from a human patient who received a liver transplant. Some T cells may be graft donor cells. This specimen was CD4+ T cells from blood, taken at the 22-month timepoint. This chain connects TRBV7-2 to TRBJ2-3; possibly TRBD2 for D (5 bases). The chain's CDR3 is CASSLSATPTDTQYF. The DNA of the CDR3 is TGTGCCAGCAGCCTTAGCGCGACGCCCACAGATACGCAGTATTTT.